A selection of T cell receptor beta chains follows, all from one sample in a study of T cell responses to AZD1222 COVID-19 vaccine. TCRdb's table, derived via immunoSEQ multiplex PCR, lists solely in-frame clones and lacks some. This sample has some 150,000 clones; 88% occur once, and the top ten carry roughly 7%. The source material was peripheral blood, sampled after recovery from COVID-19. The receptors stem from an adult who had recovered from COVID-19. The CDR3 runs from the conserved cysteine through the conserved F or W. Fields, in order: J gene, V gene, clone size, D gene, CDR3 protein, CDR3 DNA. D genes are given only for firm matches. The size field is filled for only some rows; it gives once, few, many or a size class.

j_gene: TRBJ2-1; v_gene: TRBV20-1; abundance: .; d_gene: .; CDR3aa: CSARGTEQFF; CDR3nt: TGCAGTGCTAGAGGGACAGAGCAGTTCTTC
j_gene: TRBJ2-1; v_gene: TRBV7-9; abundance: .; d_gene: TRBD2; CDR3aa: CASSIGTSGNEQFF; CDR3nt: TGTGCCAGCAGCATCGGGACTAGCGGGAATGAGCAGTTCTTC
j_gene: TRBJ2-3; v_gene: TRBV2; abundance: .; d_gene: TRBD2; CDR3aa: CASGGGDGTDTQYF; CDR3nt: TGTGCCAGCGGCGGGGGAGACGGCACAGATACGCAGTATTTT
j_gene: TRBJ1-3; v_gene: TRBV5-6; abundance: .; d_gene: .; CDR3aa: CASSLEQGNSGNTIYF; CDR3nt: TGTGCCAGCAGCTTGGAACAGGGCAACTCTGGAAACACCATATATTTT
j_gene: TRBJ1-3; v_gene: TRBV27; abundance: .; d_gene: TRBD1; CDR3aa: CASSPSQGEKGNTIYF; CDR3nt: TGTGCCAGCAGTCCGTCACAGGGGGAGAAAGGAAACACCATATATTTT
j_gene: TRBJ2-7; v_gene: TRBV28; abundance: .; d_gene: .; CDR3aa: CASSPPDMTYEQYF; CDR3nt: TGTGCCAGCAGTCCCCCGGACATGACCTACGAGCAGTACTTC
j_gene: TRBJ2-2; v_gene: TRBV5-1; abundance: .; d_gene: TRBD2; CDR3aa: CASSFPSGGPNTGELFF; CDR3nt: TGCGCCAGCAGCTTTCCTAGCGGGGGGCCAAACACCGGGGAGCTGTTTTTT
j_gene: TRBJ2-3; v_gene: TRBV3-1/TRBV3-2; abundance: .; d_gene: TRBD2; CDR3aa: CASSQEAGGGTDTQYF; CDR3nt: TGTGCCAGCAGCCAAGAGGCGGGAGGGGGGACAGATACGCAGTATTTT
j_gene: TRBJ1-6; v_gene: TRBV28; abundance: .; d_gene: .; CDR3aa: CASSTWTEPSSYNSPLHF; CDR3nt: TGTGCCAGCAGTACCTGGACAGAGCCGAGCTCCTATAATTCACCCCTCCACTTT
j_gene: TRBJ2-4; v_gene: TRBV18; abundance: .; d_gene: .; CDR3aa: CASSPETQGGTERDF; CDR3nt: TGTGCCAGCTCGCCAGAGACCCAGGGAGGGACAGAAAGGGACTTC
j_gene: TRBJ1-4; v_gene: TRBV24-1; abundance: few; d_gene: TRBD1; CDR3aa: CATSDLHPGQGTEKLFF; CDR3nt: TGTGCCACCAGTGATTTGCACCCGGGACAGGGTACGGAAAAACTGTTTTTT
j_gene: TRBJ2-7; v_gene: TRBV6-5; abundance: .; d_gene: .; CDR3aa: CASKVGRQNYEQYF; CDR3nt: TGTGCCAGCAAGGTCGGCAGGCAAAACTACGAGCAGTACTTC
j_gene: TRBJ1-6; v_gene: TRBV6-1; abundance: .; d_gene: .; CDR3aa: CASSEGGKGGRNSPLHF; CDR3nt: TGTGCCAGCAGTGAAGGGGGTAAGGGGGGAAGGAATTCACCCCTCCACTTT
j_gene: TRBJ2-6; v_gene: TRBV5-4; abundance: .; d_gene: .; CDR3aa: CASSLWGAGANVLTF; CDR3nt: TGTGCCAGCAGCTTGTGGGGGGCTGGGGCCAACGTCCTGACTTTC
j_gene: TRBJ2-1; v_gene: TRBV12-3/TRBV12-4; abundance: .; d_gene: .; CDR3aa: CASSLRGIQFF; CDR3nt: TGTGCCAGCAGCCTAAGAGGGATCCAGTTCTTC
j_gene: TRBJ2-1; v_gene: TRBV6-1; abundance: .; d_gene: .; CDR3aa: CASSEFLAGTYYNEQFF; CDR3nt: TGTGCCAGCAGTGAATTCCTCGCCGGGACTTACTACAATGAGCAGTTCTTC
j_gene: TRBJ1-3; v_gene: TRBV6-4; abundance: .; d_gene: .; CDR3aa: CASMLGAAGNTIYF; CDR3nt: TGTGCCAGCATGTTGGGGGCAGCTGGAAACACCATATATTTT
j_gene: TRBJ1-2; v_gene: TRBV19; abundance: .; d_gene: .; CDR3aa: CASIAGQGGFYGYTF; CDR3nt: TGTGCCAGTATAGCCGGGCAGGGAGGTTTCTATGGCTACACCTTC
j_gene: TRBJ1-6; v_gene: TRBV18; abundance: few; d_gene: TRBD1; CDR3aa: CASSLQTGGHYNSPLHF; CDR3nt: TGTGCCAGCTCACTACAGACAGGGGGCCACTATAATTCACCCCTCCACTTT
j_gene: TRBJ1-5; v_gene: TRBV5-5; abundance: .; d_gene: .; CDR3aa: CASSLRGSNQPQHF; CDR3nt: TGTGCCAGCAGCTTACGGGGTAGCAATCAGCCCCAGCATTTT
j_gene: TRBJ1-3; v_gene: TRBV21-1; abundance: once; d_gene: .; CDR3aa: CASSKGSYSGNTIYF; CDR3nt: TGTGCCAGCAGCAAAGGTAGCTACTCTGGAAACACCATATATTTT
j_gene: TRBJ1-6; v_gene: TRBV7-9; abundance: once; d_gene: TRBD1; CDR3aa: CASSFDRGRLSPLHF; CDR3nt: TGTGCCAGCAGCTTCGACAGGGGGCGCCTCTCACCCCTCCACTTT
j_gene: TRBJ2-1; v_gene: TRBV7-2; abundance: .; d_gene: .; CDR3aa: CASSSSHRVESYNEQFF; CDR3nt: TGTGCCAGCAGCTCTAGTCACAGGGTAGAGTCCTACAATGAGCAGTTCTTC
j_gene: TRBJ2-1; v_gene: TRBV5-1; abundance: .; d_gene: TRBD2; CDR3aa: CASSSTRSGSSYNEQFF; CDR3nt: TGCGCCAGCAGCTCAACCCGGAGCGGGAGCTCCTACAATGAGCAGTTCTTC
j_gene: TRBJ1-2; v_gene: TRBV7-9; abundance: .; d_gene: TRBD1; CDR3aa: CASSLVVGRGQTYGYTF; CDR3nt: TGTGCCAGCAGCTTAGTAGTAGGTCGGGGACAGACTTATGGCTACACCTTC
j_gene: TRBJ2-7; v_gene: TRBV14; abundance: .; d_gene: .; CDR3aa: CASSQVIGYEQYF; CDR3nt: TGTGCCAGCAGCCAAGTTATCGGCTACGAGCAGTACTTC
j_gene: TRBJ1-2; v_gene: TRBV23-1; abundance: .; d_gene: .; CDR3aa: CASSPRGDARGGYTF; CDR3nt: TGCGCCAGCAGCCCCCGTGGGGACGCCCGCGGTGGCTACACCTTC
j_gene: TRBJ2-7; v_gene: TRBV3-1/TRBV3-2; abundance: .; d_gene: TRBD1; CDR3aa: CASSPTGIYYEQYF; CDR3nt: TGTGCCAGCAGCCCGACAGGGATTTACTACGAGCAGTACTTC